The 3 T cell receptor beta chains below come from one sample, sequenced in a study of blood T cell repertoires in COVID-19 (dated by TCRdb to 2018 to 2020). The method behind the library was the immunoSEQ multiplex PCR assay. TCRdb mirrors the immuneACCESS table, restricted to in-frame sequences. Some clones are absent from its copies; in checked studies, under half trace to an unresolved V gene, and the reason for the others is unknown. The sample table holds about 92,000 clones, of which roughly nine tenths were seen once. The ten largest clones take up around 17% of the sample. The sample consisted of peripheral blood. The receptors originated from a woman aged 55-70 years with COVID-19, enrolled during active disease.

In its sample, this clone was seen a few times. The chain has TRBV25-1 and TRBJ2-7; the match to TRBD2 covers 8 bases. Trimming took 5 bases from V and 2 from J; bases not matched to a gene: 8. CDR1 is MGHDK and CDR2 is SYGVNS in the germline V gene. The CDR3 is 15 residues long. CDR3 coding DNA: TGTGCCAGCAGTACGTCCGGGACTAGAACCTACGAGCAGTACTTC. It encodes CASSTSGTRTYEQYF.

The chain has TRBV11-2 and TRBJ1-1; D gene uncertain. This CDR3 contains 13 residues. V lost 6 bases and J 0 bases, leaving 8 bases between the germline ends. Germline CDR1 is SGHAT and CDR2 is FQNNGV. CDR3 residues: CASRKQMNTEAFF. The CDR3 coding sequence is TGTGCCAGCAGGAAACAGATGAACACTGAAGCTTTCTTT.

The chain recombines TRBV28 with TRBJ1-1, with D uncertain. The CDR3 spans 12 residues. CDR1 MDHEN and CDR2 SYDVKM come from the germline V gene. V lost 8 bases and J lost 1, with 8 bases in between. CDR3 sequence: CASCSTNTEAFF. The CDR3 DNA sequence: TGTGCCAGCTGTAGTACGAACACTGAAGCTTTCTTT. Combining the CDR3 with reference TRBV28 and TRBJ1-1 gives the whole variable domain DVKVTQSSRYLVKRTGEKVFLECVQDMDHENMFWYRQDPGLGLRLIYFSYDVKMKEKGDIPEGYSVSREKKERFSLILESASTNQTSMYLCASCSTNTEAFFGQGTRLTVV.